This is a list of T cell receptor beta chains from one sample in a study of shared clonotypes between healthy human individuals. Sequenced by immunoSEQ multiplex PCR; TCRdb stores in-frame clones only, minus some. The table records about 2.2 million clones, around 93% of them present only once. Sequenced: naive CD8+ T cells from PBMCs. The receptor source for this set is a man aged 18-30 years in good health. Some clones in this sample may be carry-over from other donors' samples. Each CDR3 is given with its conserved first and last residue.

>TRBJ2-1|TRBV6-6
CASSWREVRIGEQFF
>TRBJ2-1|TRBV25-1
CASSEGQQIF
>TRBJ2-3|TRBV4-1
CASSHPRTESTDTQYF
>TRBJ2-6|TRBV9
CASSVVSGDRAVVGANVLTF
>TRBJ1-1|TRBV5-1
CASSLADRRVSEAFF
>TRBJ1-2|TRBV28
CASSLAGLLLGYTF
>TRBJ2-7|TRBV6-6
CASSGENPYEQYF
>TRBJ2-1|TRBV4-1
CASSQGAALSYNEQFF
>TRBJ2-2|TRBV7-3
CASSLGLRGLIGELFF
>TRBJ2-7|TRBV5-4
CASSARGTGLAYEQYF
>TRBJ1-2|TRBV6-5
CASRNQLGPPNYTF
>TRBJ2-2|TRBV9
CASSALAGGELFF
>TRBJ1-1|TRBV19
CASNPREGMNTEAFF
>TRBJ2-2|TRBV29-1
CSIGAGTGELFF
>TRBJ2-1|TRBV5-1
CASSFVSHEQFF
>TRBJ2-7|TRBV29-1
CSGRDRSSYEQYF
>TRBJ2-3|TRBV19
CASSIDPGGSTDTQYF
>TRBJ2-7|TRBV4-3
CASSQDRGLAYEQYF
>TRBJ2-1|TRBV14
CASSPAGVYNEQFF
>TRBJ2-7|TRBV27
CASSHGLSLGEQYF
>TRBJ2-7|TRBV5-6
CASSVLAGGPKGEQYF
>TRBJ2-4|TRBV19
CASSIAGLAKNIQYF
>TRBJ1-1|TRBV27
CASSGTDGNTEAFF
>TRBJ2-4|TRBV28
CASSSRTTRNQYF
>TRBJ1-2|TRBV9
CASSGDRVRYTF
>TRBJ1-1|TRBV30
CAWSILRLGAFF
>TRBJ2-5|TRBV9
CASSGGGKGWLETQYF
>TRBJ2-2|TRBV19
CASSTGLNTGELFF
>TRBJ1-3|TRBV30
CAWSAQGSGNTIYF
>TRBJ2-7|TRBV5-1
CASSHPGRGEQYF
>TRBJ2-7|TRBV27
CASALMQYNSYEQYF
>TRBJ1-1|TRBV28
CASPETGTDNTEAFF
>TRBJ2-2|TRBV7-9
CASSEGELFF
>TRBJ1-2|TRBV7-9
CASSSLTALTGGYGSGYTF
>TRBJ1-5|TRBV7-2
CASSLTGGSMQPQHF
>TRBJ1-4|TRBV6-1
CASSEAAPGQGAANEKLFF
>TRBJ1-5|TRBV6-1
CASSDGMYSNQPQHF
>TRBJ2-1|TRBV29-1
CSVGDRGQDEQFF
>TRBJ1-5|TRBV6-1
CATGQLYSNQPQHF
>TRBJ1-2|TRBV18
CASSPSVRGPFRGYTF